A selection of T cell receptor beta chains follows, all from one sample in a study of T cell responses to AZD1222 COVID-19 vaccine. Profiled with immunoSEQ multiplex PCR; TCRdb holds only in-frame clones, not every one. Found here are 70,000 to 100,000 clones, around 85% of them singletons; the top ten hold around 3.6%. The sequenced sample was peripheral blood, obtained 28 days after the second AZD1222 dose. These TCRs come from an adult who received the AZD1222 COVID-19 vaccine. Both conserved end residues are part of each CDR3. The D gene is left open where the match is weak. Clone size is stated in some rows and not others, as once, few, many or a class when expanded.

D gene: TRBD1; V gene: TRBV19; J gene: TRBJ1-5; clone size: -; CDR3 protein: CASSTNDREVSNQPQHF; CDR3 DNA: TGTGCCAGTAGTACAAACGACAGGGAGGTGAGCAATCAGCCCCAGCATTTT
D gene: TRBD1; V gene: TRBV3-1/TRBV3-2; J gene: TRBJ1-2; clone size: -; CDR3 protein: CASSHDGQGWSPNYGYTF; CDR3 DNA: TGTGCCAGCAGCCACGATGGACAGGGATGGTCCCCTAACTATGGCTACACCTTC
D gene: -; V gene: TRBV7-2; J gene: TRBJ1-6; clone size: -; CDR3 protein: CASSRRGDNSPLHF; CDR3 DNA: TGTGCCAGCAGCCGCCGCGGGGACAATTCACCCCTCCACTTT
D gene: -; V gene: TRBV28; J gene: TRBJ1-4; clone size: -; CDR3 protein: CASSLSPGVAGNEKLFF; CDR3 DNA: TGTGCCAGCAGTTTGAGTCCAGGGGTGGCCGGTAATGAAAAACTGTTTTTT
D gene: -; V gene: TRBV27; J gene: TRBJ2-7; clone size: -; CDR3 protein: CASLSRIFCEQYF; CDR3 DNA: TGTGCCAGCCTGTCCAGGATTTTTTGCGAGCAGTACTTC
D gene: -; V gene: TRBV7-3; J gene: TRBJ1-1; clone size: -; CDR3 protein: CASSLMPGRGTEAFF; CDR3 DNA: TGTGCCAGCAGCTTAATGCCAGGTCGTGGCACTGAAGCTTTCTTT
D gene: TRBD1; V gene: TRBV7-2; J gene: TRBJ1-2; clone size: -; CDR3 protein: CASSLETGTGYTF; CDR3 DNA: TGTGCCAGCAGCTTAGAGACAGGGACTGGCTACACCTTC
D gene: -; V gene: TRBV6-5; J gene: TRBJ1-2; clone size: few; CDR3 protein: CAVQGEGYGYTF; CDR3 DNA: TGTGCCGTACAGGGAGAGGGCTATGGCTACACCTTC
D gene: -; V gene: TRBV14; J gene: TRBJ2-1; clone size: -; CDR3 protein: CATAAVASGSQFF; CDR3 DNA: TGTGCCACCGCAGCGGTAGCAAGCGGGTCTCAGTTCTTC
D gene: -; V gene: TRBV30; J gene: TRBJ2-7; clone size: -; CDR3 protein: CAYHRGPNYEQYF; CDR3 DNA: TGTGCCTACCACCGAGGGCCAAACTACGAGCAGTACTTC
D gene: TRBD1; V gene: TRBV5-4; J gene: TRBJ1-1; clone size: few; CDR3 protein: CASSLLGRGLNTEAFF; CDR3 DNA: TGTGCCAGCAGCTTGTTGGGCAGGGGGTTGAACACTGAAGCTTTCTTT
D gene: TRBD1; V gene: TRBV9; J gene: TRBJ1-4; clone size: -; CDR3 protein: CASSVGQGAIGEKLFF; CDR3 DNA: TGTGCCAGCAGCGTAGGGCAGGGGGCGATCGGTGAAAAACTGTTTTTT
D gene: TRBD1; V gene: TRBV6-5; J gene: TRBJ1-2; clone size: -; CDR3 protein: CASTTPGTGTGYTF; CDR3 DNA: TGTGCCAGCACTACCCCCGGGACAGGGACTGGCTACACCTTC
D gene: TRBD1; V gene: TRBV18; J gene: TRBJ2-5; clone size: -; CDR3 protein: CASSTGQGALETQYF; CDR3 DNA: TGTGCCAGCTCAACGGGACAGGGGGCTTTGGAGACCCAGTACTTC
D gene: TRBD1; V gene: TRBV6-5; J gene: TRBJ2-1; clone size: -; CDR3 protein: CASHEGGGNEQFF; CDR3 DNA: TGTGCCAGCCACGAAGGGGGCGGGAATGAGCAGTTCTTC
D gene: -; V gene: TRBV5-6; J gene: TRBJ2-2; clone size: -; CDR3 protein: CASSLGTPGTGELFF; CDR3 DNA: TGTGCCAGCAGCTTGGGGACTCCGGGCACCGGGGAGCTGTTTTTT
D gene: -; V gene: TRBV5-6; J gene: TRBJ1-2; clone size: -; CDR3 protein: CASSLLDSNYGYTF; CDR3 DNA: TGTGCCAGCAGCTTGTTAGACAGTAACTATGGCTACACCTTC
D gene: TRBD1; V gene: TRBV7-2; J gene: TRBJ1-3; clone size: few; CDR3 protein: CASRDRAGNTIYF; CDR3 DNA: TGTGCCAGCAGGGACAGGGCTGGAAACACCATATATTTT
D gene: -; V gene: TRBV19; J gene: TRBJ2-7; clone size: medium-sized; CDR3 protein: CASSIPGEEQYF; CDR3 DNA: TGTGCCAGTAGTATTCCAGGAGAAGAGCAGTACTTC
D gene: TRBD2; V gene: TRBV5-1; J gene: TRBJ2-5; clone size: -; CDR3 protein: CASSLGSSGSVGETQYF; CDR3 DNA: TGCGCCAGCAGCTTGGGGTCTAGCGGGAGTGTTGGGGAGACCCAGTACTTC
D gene: -; V gene: TRBV24-1; J gene: TRBJ2-1; clone size: -; CDR3 protein: CATSGDYNFIFSYNEQFF; CDR3 DNA: TGTGCCACCAGTGGAGACTACAACTTTATATTCTCCTACAATGAGCAGTTCTTC
D gene: -; V gene: TRBV27; J gene: TRBJ2-2; clone size: -; CDR3 protein: CASSFERTGELFF; CDR3 DNA: TGTGCCAGCAGTTTTGAGCGAACCGGGGAGCTGTTTTTT
D gene: -; V gene: TRBV19; J gene: TRBJ1-1; clone size: -; CDR3 protein: CASTLGPVTEAFF; CDR3 DNA: TGTGCCAGTACCCTCGGTCCAGTCACTGAAGCTTTCTTT
D gene: -; V gene: TRBV2; J gene: TRBJ2-5; clone size: -; CDR3 protein: CAGGLTYQETQYF; CDR3 DNA: TGTGCCGGCGGTCTTACGTACCAAGAGACCCAGTACTTC
D gene: TRBD1; V gene: TRBV28; J gene: TRBJ1-1; clone size: once; CDR3 protein: CASSGQGTEAFF; CDR3 DNA: TGTGCCAGCAGTGGACAGGGGACTGAAGCTTTCTTT